This TCR beta chain was captured by sequencing in a study of vaccination effects on CD4 cells after COVID-19 (dated by TCRdb to between 2021 and 2023). Concerning the study at large: Participants received two doses of either the BNT162b2 or the mRNA-1273 mRNA SARS-CoV-2 vaccine. SARS-CoV-2 spike-specific CD4+ TCR repertoires from before and after mRNA vaccination were compared in COVID-19 convalescent patients and in infection-naive vaccine recipients. The full study included roughly 11 COVID-19 convalescent patients and several SARS-CoV-2-naive healthy vaccine recipients. Cultures from other donors in the study were sequenced with the Oncomine TCR Beta short-read assay on an Illumina iSeq 100.

The CDR3 numbers 16 residues from cysteine through phenylalanine. Here the CDR3 DNA is all that survives: 48 bases in frame from base 1. The germline V gene (reference sequence) specifies LGHDT as CDR1 and YNNKEL as CDR2. The V and J ends are trimmed by 4 bases and 6 bases, leaving 18 bases between them. In the ViraFEST assay, PBMC were stimulated with viral peptide pools, and TCR sequencing was then used to find antigen-specific CD4+ T cell clonotypes based on their expansion. After approximately 11 days of culture, CD4+ T cells were isolated with the EasySep CD4+ T cell isolation kit. None of the healthy vaccine recipients had a prior SARS-CoV-2 infection, which was confirmed by nucleocapsid antibody tests that came back negative both before and after vaccination. Over 1.5 million PBMC per well were cultured with about 10 ug/ml peptides in IMDM containing 5% human AB serum, approximately 9.9 IU/ml IL-2 and gentamicin. On days 3 and 7, half of the culture medium was replaced with fresh IL-2-containing medium. Each peptide stimulation condition was cultured in triplicate wells unless otherwise noted. PBMC were separated from whole blood using Ficoll-Paque Plus gradient centrifugation and were then either cryopreserved at -140C or used fresh. The overlapping peptide pools covered the spike proteins of SARS-CoV-2 and of the common cold coronaviruses HCoV-NL63, HCoV-OC43 and HCoV-229E. The QIAamp micro DNA kit was used to extract genomic DNA from the cultured CD4+ T cells.

Study-level results and caveats: Marked clonal contraction was observed in both infection-induced and vaccine-induced clones at late post-vaccination timepoints, consistent with waning T cell responses. Among healthy vaccine recipients, nearly all vaccine-induced clones were SARS-CoV-2 mono-reactive, and just 1 of 255 was cross-reactive with common cold coronaviruses. Limitations of the study were the small number of convalescent patients and the absence of early post-infection timepoints.

In its sample, this clone was seen once. It lacks a known antigen. There are no base qualities to consult, and no much larger clone falls within one base. Library prep was done by the immunoSEQ multiplex PCR assay. DNA from the cultured, isolated CD4+ T cells was subjected to TCR beta CDR3 sequencing. The published analysis was carried out like this. Non-productive TCR sequences were removed, reads were trimmed to the CDR3 region, and CDR3s of at least 7 amino acids were retained. Antigen-specific clonotypes were identified with the MANAFEST web app by comparing expansion in peptide wells against reference cultures. For clones to be considered positive, expansion at FDR<0.05 versus reference and all other wells, an odds ratio above 5, and a frequency above 0.1% in two replicate wells were required. Cross-reactive clonotypes were defined as significantly expanded in SARS-CoV-2 spike wells and in at least one common cold coronavirus spike condition. Using the stringdist R package, CDR3 similarity was measured by Levenshtein distance, and unrooted trees were constructed with ape in R 3.6.1. TCRdb obtained this table from immuneACCESS and retained in-frame rearrangements with V and J assigned. These tables miss some clones; where compared with another copy, unresolved V genes account for less than half of the shortfall, and the remainder is unexplained. D and trimming come from the DNA, and the V and J calls and clone size come from that table. This sample lists 20,000 to 25,000 clones; roughly four fifths were detected once. The top ten clonotypes cover 15% to 20% of the sample.

This clonotype originated in a human donor who received a COVID-19 vaccine. The chain is encoded by TRBV3-1 (or the pseudogene TRBV3-2) joined to TRBJ2-2; too little of a D gene remains to name it. The material was CD4+ T cells from PBMCs cultured with HCoV-NL63 spike peptides, obtained before COVID-19 vaccination. This sample's cell subset or site label indicates: HCoV-NL63 spike overlapping peptide pool stimulation. The nucleotide sequence reads as follows: TGTGCCAGCAGCCCCCGGCTGAGTCTTGGGTCCGGGGAGCTGTTTTTT. Its product reads: CASSPRLSLGSGELFF.